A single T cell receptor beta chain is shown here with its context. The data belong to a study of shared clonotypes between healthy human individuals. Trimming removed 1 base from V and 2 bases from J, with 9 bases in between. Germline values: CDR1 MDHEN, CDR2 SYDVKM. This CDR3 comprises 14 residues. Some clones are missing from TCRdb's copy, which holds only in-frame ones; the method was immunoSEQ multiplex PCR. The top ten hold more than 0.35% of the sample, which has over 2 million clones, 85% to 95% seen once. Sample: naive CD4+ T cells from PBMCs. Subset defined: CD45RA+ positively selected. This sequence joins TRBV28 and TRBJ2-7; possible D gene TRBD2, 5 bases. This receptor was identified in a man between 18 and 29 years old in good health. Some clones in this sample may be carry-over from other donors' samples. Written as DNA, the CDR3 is TGTGCCAGCAGTTTATACGGGGTTACCTACGAGCAGTACTTC. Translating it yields CASSLYGVTYEQYF.